This record concerns one T cell receptor beta chain sequence. The sample is drawn from a study of cytomegalovirus exposure and HLA in healthy donors. The PCR ran on 60 Vbeta and 13 Jbeta primers. TCRdb's copy holds only in-frame clones and misses some; the assay was immunoSEQ multiplex PCR. This table holds roughly 130,000 clones, under 70% found once. The source is a man younger than 35 in good health and CMV-seronegative. Sequencing used PBMCs.

The CDR3 sequence: CASSQEWAPDTQYF. In nucleotides, the CDR3 is TGTGCCAGCAGCCAAGAGTGGGCCCCAGATACGCAGTATTTT. This sequence joins TRBV4-2 and TRBJ2-3; D is uncertain. The CDR3 runs to 14 residues. V was pared by 0 bases and J by 4 bases, with 8 bases between. Germline loops: CDR1 LGHNA, CDR2 YNFKEQ.